Included here is one T cell receptor (beta chain) sequence, with context. In this sample, this clonotype turned up a few times. The target of this receptor is not known. No base-level quality is on record; no much larger clone is a single base apart. For CDR1 and CDR2, the germline V gene (reference sequence) lists LGHDT and YNNKEL. V drops 1 base and J drops 11 bases, leaving 13 bases in between. Spanning cysteine to phenylalanine, the CDR3 consists of 13 amino acids. Here the CDR3 DNA is all that survives: 39 bases in frame from base 1. This sample is part of a study of identical twins (dated by TCRdb to 2016 to 2017). Looking at the study overall: The study deep-sequenced TCR alpha and beta repertoires from monozygotic twins, unrelated adults of various ages and cord blood to test whether fetal clonotypes persist. To rule out contamination, replicate twin experiments were performed at different times with different library preparation protocols. What the authors observed across the whole study: Zero-insertion analyses could be partly confounded by invariant T cells such as MAIT and iNKT, though diverse VJ usage argued against such confounding for most clonotypes. Because the same donors could not be followed over many years, conclusions were based on cross-sectional statistical analysis. Excess twin sharing in beta out-of-frame sequences was weaker because fewer shared sequences lowered the signal-to-noise ratio. In monozygotic twins, recombination models systematically underestimated out-of-frame TCR alpha sharing, but the models matched the sharing seen between unrelated individuals. Fewer insertions were carried by abundant cord blood beta clonotypes; a weaker similar trend was observed in young adult naive repertoires, while no such trend was observed in memory repertoires. Compared with coincidental sharing between unrelated individuals, an excess of low generation-probability sequences was observed among out-of-frame TCR alpha sequences shared between twins.

Every donor in the study was a healthy Caucasian. Miltenyi CD45RO+ enrichment and human naive T-cell isolation kits were used to isolate memory (CD45RO+) and naive T cells from PBMC. The library was prepared using 5' RACE. The sequencing machine was an Illumina HiSeq 2000. Template switching introduced a universal primer binding site; the final cDNA contained a unique molecular identifier, enabling accurate counting of TCR cDNA molecules. Specific primers in the conserved constant-segment region were used to synthesize first-strand cDNA for TCR alpha and beta chains. To control for contamination, every cDNA library carried two barcodes: a SMART-Mk sample barcode plus Illumina barcodes. TruSeq adapter sequences and Illumina sample barcodes were added in two successive PCR steps. The Illumina HiSeq platform was used with custom primers to sequence TCR alpha and beta cDNA libraries. The original pipeline was this. Raw reads were processed with MiGEC to extract unique molecular identifiers, and MiXCR was used to determine CDR3 positions. Recombination models were inferred per individual with the repgenHMM and IGoR tools using an EM algorithm. Shared clonotypes were analyzed with the tcR package in R, and sharing was normalized by the product of cloneset sizes. To study raw recombination without the effects of thymic and clonal selection, out-of-frame nonproductive sequences were analyzed. The public reads were reanalyzed by TCRdb: fastp trimming at Q25, MiXCR alignment, in-frame beta chains only. Every entry covers one CDR3 protein and lists the most common genes and DNA from its rows. The V and J calls, along with clone size, are taken from TCRdb and not from the paper's own processing. The sample table holds about 240,000 distinct CDR3 sequences, of which 10% to 13% were seen once. The ten largest clonotypes hold 10% of the sample.

Sequencing was done on a sample of memory T cells sorted from blood. The cell subset or site label for this specimen denotes: CD45RO+ enriched T cells. Recombination linked TRBV3-1 to TRBJ2-3; TRBD1 is perhaps the D gene, given 5 matching bases. The clonotype was recovered from a man in his forties or fifties in good health. The CDR3 region: CASSQGTRGRQYF. DNA sequence: TGTGCCAGCAGCCAAGGAACAAGGGGTAGGCAGTATTTT.